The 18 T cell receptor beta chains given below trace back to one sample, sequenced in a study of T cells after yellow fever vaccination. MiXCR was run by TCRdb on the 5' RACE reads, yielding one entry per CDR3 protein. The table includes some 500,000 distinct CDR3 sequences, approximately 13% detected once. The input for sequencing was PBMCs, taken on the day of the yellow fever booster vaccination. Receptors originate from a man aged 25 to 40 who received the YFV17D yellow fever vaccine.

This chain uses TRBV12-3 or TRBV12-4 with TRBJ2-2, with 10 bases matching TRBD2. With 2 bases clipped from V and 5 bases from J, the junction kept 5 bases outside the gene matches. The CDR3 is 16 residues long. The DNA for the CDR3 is TGTGCCAGCAGTTTACCGGGACTAGCGTTAACCGGGGAGCTGTTTTTT. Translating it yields CASSLPGLALTGELFF.

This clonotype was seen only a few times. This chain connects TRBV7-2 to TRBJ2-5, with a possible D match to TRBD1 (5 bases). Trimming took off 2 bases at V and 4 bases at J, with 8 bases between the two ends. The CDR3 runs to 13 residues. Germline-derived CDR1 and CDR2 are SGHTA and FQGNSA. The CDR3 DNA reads TGTGCCAGCAGCTTATACAGGAGAGAGACCCAGTACTTC. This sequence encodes CASSLYRRETQYF.

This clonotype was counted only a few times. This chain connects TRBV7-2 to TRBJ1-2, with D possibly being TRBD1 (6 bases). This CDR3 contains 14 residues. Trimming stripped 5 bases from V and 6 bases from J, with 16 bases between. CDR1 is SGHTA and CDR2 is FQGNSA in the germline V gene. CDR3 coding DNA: TGTGCCAGCAGCACCGGGACACTTGCTGATGGCTACACCTTC. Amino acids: CASSTGTLADGYTF.

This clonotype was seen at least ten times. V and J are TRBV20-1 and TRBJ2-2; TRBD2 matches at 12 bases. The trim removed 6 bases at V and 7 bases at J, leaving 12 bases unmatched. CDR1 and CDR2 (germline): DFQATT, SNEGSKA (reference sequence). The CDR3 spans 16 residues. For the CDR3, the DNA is TGCAGTGCCCCCTCGACTAGCGGGAGAGGTATCGGGGAGCTGTTTTTT. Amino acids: CSAPSTSGRGIGELFF.

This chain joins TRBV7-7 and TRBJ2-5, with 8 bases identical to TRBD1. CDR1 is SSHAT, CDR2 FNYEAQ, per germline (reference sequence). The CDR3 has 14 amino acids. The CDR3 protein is CASPGQGGRETQYF. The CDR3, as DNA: TGTGCTAGCCCCGGACAGGGTGGACGGGAGACCCAGTACTTC.

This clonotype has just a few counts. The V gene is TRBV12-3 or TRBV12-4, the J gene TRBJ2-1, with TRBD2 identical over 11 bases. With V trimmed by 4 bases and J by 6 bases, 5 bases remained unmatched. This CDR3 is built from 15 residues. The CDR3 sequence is CASSSSSGGFNEQFF. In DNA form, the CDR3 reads TGTGCCAGCAGTTCGTCTAGCGGGGGGTTCAATGAGCAGTTCTTC.

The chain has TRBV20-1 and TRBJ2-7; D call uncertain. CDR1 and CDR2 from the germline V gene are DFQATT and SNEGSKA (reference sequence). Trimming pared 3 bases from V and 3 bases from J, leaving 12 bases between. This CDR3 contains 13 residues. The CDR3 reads CSASSSSYYEQYF. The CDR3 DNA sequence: TGCAGTGCTAGCAGCTCCTCGTACTACGAGCAGTACTTC.

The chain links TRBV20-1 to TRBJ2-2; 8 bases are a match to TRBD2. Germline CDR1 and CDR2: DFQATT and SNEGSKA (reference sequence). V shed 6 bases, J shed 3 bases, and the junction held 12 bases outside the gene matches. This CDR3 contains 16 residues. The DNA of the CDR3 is TGCAGTGCCCTACCCACCGGGAGGGCCGACACCGGGGAGCTGTTTTTT. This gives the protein CSALPTGRADTGELFF.

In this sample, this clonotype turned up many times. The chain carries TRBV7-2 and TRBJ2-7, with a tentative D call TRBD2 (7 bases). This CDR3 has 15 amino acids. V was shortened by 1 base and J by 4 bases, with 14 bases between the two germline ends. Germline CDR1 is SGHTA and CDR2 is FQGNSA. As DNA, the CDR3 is TGTGCCAGCAGCTTAGTGGGGGCGGGAGCTTACGAGCAGTACTTC. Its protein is CASSLVGAGAYEQYF.

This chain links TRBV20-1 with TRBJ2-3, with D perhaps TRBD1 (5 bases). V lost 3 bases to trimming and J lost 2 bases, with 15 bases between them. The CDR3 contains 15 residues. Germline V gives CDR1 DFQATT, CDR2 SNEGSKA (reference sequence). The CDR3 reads CSASRGPADTDTQYF. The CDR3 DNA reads TGCAGTGCTAGTAGGGGTCCGGCCGACACAGATACGCAGTATTTT.

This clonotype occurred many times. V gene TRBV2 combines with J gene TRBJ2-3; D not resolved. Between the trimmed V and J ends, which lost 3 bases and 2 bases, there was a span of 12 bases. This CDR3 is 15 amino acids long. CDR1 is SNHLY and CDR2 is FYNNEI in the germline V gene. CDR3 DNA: TGTGCCAGCAGTGAGCGCGAACAGACCACAGATACGCAGTATTTT. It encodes CASSEREQTTDTQYF.

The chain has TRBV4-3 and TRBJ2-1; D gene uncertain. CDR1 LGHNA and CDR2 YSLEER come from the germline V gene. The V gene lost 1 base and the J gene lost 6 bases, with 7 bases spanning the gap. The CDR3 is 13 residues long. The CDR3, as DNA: TGCGCCAGCAGCCAAGCACCCCTCAATGAGCAGTTCTTC. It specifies CASSQAPLNEQFF.

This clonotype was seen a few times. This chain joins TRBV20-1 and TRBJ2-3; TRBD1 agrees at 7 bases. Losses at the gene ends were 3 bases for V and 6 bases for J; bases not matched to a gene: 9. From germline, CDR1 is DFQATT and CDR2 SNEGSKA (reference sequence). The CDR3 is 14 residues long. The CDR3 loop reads CSARGPRGRDTQYF. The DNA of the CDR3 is TGCAGTGCTAGGGGCCCGAGGGGGCGGGATACGCAGTATTTT.

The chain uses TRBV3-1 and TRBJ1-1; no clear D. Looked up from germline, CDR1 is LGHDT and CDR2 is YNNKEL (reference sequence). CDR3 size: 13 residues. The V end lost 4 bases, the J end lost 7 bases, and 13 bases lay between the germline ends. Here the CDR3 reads CASSRRSFSEAFF. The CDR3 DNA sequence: TGTGCCAGCAGCCGGCGGAGTTTTAGTGAAGCTTTCTTT.

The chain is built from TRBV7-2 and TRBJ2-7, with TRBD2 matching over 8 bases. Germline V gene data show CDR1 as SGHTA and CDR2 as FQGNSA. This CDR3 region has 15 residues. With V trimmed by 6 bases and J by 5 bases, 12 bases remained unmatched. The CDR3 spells CASSSKRELFNEQYF. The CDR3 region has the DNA TGTGCCAGCAGTTCCAAGCGGGAGCTATTCAACGAGCAGTACTTC.

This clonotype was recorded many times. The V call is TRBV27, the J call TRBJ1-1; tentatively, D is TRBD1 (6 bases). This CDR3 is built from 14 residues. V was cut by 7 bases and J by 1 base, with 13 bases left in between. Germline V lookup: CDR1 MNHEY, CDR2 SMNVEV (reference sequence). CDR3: CASNQQGPNTEAFF. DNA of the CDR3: TGTGCCAGCAATCAACAGGGCCCGAACACTGAAGCTTTCTTT.

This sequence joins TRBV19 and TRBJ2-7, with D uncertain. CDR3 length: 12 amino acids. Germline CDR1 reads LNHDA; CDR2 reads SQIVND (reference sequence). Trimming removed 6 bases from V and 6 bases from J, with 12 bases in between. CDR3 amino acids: CASRSRGGEQYF. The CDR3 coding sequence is TGTGCCAGTAGATCCCGAGGCGGCGAGCAGTACTTC.

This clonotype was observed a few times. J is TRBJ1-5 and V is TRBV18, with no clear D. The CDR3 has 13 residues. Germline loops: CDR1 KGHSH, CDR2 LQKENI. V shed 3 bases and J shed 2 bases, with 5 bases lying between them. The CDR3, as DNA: TGTGCCAGCTCACCTGCAGGCAATCAGCCCCAGCATTTT. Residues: CASSPAGNQPQHF.